This is a list of T cell receptor beta chains from one sample in a study of low-dose radiotherapy and immunotherapy resistance in tumors. TCRdb fed the reads into MiXCR, producing one record per CDR3 protein. The repertoire consists of about 84,000 distinct CDR3 sequences, with about a sixth occurring once and the leading ten covering roughly 1.4%. This specimen consisted of PBMCs, obtained after low-dose radiotherapy plus immunotherapy. These receptors all stem from a male donor with prostate cancer. Both conserved end residues are part of each CDR3. A D gene is named only where the DNA matches it firmly. Not all rows give a size; the values are once, few, many and, for expanded clones, a class.

.	few	TRBV4-3	TRBJ2-1	TGCGCCAGCAGCCAAGCCGCGACAGCTTCCTACAATGAGCAGTTCTTC	CASSQAATASYNEQFF
TRBD1	few	TRBV2	TRBJ2-7	TGTGCCAGCAGTGACTGGGACAGGGTTGTCCACGAGCAGTACTTC	CASSDWDRVVHEQYF
.	.	TRBV27	TRBJ1-3	TGTGCCAGCAGCAGGTACCCCGACTCTGGAAACACCATATATTTT	CASSRYPDSGNTIYF
.	many	TRBV6-5	TRBJ2-1	TGTGCCAGCAGCACACTAGTGGGGGAGCAGTTCTTC	CASSTLVGEQFF
.	many	TRBV6-2/TRBV6-3	TRBJ2-4	TGTGCCAGCAGTTACTCAGGGACTCTCAACATTCAGTACTTC	CASSYSGTLNIQYF
.	many	TRBV6-5	TRBJ2-6	TGTGCCAGCAGTCACATCCGCGGGACAGTTAGCTCTGGGGCCAACGTCCTGACTTTC	CASSHIRGTVSSGANVLTF
.	many	TRBV20-1	TRBJ2-3	TGCAGTGCTAGAGATTTCAGCGGTCGATTCACAGATACGCAGTATTTT	CSARDFSGRFTDTQYF
.	many	TRBV6-2/TRBV6-3	TRBJ2-7	TGTGCCAGCAGAACCAGGTACGAGCAGTACTTC	CASRTRYEQYF
.	many	TRBV4-1	TRBJ2-7	TGCGCCAGCAGCCAAGAAGGACGCAGCTACGAGCAGTACTTC	CASSQEGRSYEQYF
.	.	TRBV29-1	TRBJ1-1	TGCAGCGTTGAGCTTGGGGCTGAAGCTTTCTTT	CSVELGAEAFF
.	many	TRBV18	TRBJ2-7	TGTGCCAGCTCCCCCGACGGGGAGCAGTACTTC	CASSPDGEQYF
.	many	TRBV28	TRBJ2-1	TGTGCCAGCAGTTCAGGTGCCCGGGTCCCACCTTACTACAATGAGCAGTTCTTC	CASSSGARVPPYYNEQFF
.	many	TRBV5-1	TRBJ2-7	TGTGCCAGCAGCTCTGCTACAGGGTTATACTCCTACGAGCAGTACTTC	CASSSATGLYSYEQYF
TRBD1	many	TRBV30	TRBJ2-7	TGTGCCTGGAGTCCCGGGACAGGGTCCTACGAGCAGTACTTC	CAWSPGTGSYEQYF
.	many	TRBV9	TRBJ1-1	TGTGCCAGCAGCGCGGCTCTGTGGGACCCCACTGAAGCTTTCTTT	CASSAALWDPTEAFF
TRBD2	many	TRBV29-1	TRBJ2-1	TGCAGCGTTGAAGGGACTAGCGTTAATGAGCAGTTCTTC	CSVEGTSVNEQFF
.	.	TRBV7-2	TRBJ2-7	TGTGCCAGCAGCTTAGTAAGTGGCGCCTACGAGCAGTACTTC	CASSLVSGAYEQYF
TRBD1	few	TRBV7-9	TRBJ1-1	TGTGCCAGCAGCGCGTGGGGACAGGGCTTGAACACTGAAGCTTTCTTT	CASSAWGQGLNTEAFF
TRBD1	many	TRBV28	TRBJ1-3	TGTGCCAGCAGTCTGACAGGGAGAAACACCATATATTTT	CASSLTGRNTIYF
TRBD2	many	TRBV13	TRBJ2-3	TGTGCCAGCAGCTTATATGAAGCGGGAGGTCTCACAGATACGCAGTATTTT	CASSLYEAGGLTDTQYF
TRBD2	many	TRBV6-2/TRBV6-3	TRBJ2-7	TGTGCCAGCATTTACCGCGAGCGGGAGCGGTCCTACGAGCAGTACTTC	CASIYRERERSYEQYF
TRBD1	many	TRBV4-2	TRBJ2-5	TGTGCCAGCAGCCAAGGGCTTAGGACAGGGAGGCCCTTACAAGAGACCCAGTACTTC	CASSQGLRTGRPLQETQYF
TRBD2	few	TRBV6-2/TRBV6-3	TRBJ2-1	TGTGCCAGCAGTTCTCGACAGTTAGCGGGTGTTGAGCAGTTCTTC	CASSSRQLAGVEQFF
TRBD1	many	TRBV29-1	TRBJ1-1	TGCAGCGTCGGGGACAGGGCGAACACTGAAGCTTTCTTT	CSVGDRANTEAFF
.	many	TRBV20-1	TRBJ2-1	TGCAGTGCTTCCCTGCTAGCGAGCTACAATGAGCAGTTCTTC	CSASLLASYNEQFF
.	many	TRBV28	TRBJ1-2	TGTGCCAGCAGTCCCTGGGGAAATGGCTACACCTTC	CASSPWGNGYTF
.	many	TRBV7-2	TRBJ2-5	TGTGCCAGCAGCAGAAACGGGGCGGGCGAGACCCAGTACTTC	CASSRNGAGETQYF